A single sample gave rise to the 30 T cell receptor beta chains below, sequenced in a study of shared clonotypes between healthy human individuals. The method was immunoSEQ multiplex PCR; TCRdb's version includes in-frame clones alone and lacks a portion of them. The table shows 2,500,000 or so clones, with over 85% occurring only once. The sequenced material came from naive CD4+ T cells from PBMCs. Sample subset: CD45RA+ positively selected. The origin of the receptors is a man aged 18-30 years in good health. Some clones in this sample may be carry-over from other donors' samples.

This chain joins TRBV7-2 and TRBJ1-5; 7 bases are shared with TRBD1. Germline assignment: CDR1 SGHTA and CDR2 FQGNSA. This CDR3 spans 14 amino acids. With 5 bases clipped from V and 7 bases from J, the junction kept 8 bases outside the gene matches. The CDR3 loop is CASSPTGSPQPQHF. The CDR3 nucleotides are TGTGCCAGCAGCCCGACAGGGTCCCCCCAGCCCCAGCATTTT.

This clone has just one count. The V call is TRBV11-3, the J call TRBJ1-1; D is unresolved. The V end was cut by 4 bases, the J end by 5 bases, with 11 bases between. The germline V gene encodes CDR1 SGHNT and CDR2 YENEEA. This CDR3 is built from 13 residues. The CDR3 is CASSYLTGTEAFF. CDR3 in DNA: TGTGCCAGCAGCTATTTGACGGGGACTGAAGCTTTCTTT.

This clone was counted only a few times. The V gene is TRBV18, the J gene TRBJ1-1; unclear D gene. From germline, CDR1 is KGHSH and CDR2 LQKENI. There are 15 residues in the CDR3. Trimming left V 2 bases short and J 4 bases short, with 14 bases between. CDR3 coding DNA: TGTGCCAGCTCACCATCCTATTTTGGGAGCACTGAAGCTTTCTTT. Its protein is CASSPSYFGSTEAFF. Full variable domain (remainder filled in from reference TRBV18 and TRBJ1-1): NAGVMQNPRHLVRRRGQEARLRCSPMKGHSHVYWYRQLPEEGLKFMVYLQKENIIDESGMPKERFSAEFPKEGPSILRIQQVVRGDSAAYFCASSPSYFGSTEAFFGQGTRLTVV.

The chain carries TRBV4-1 and TRBJ2-1; D gene uncertain. The V gene lost 1 base and the J gene lost 3 bases, with 7 bases spanning the gap. Germline values: CDR1 MGHRA, CDR2 YSYEKL. CDR3 size: 14 residues. CDR3 nucleotides: TGCGCCAGCAGCCAAGCGGTGGGCTACAATGAGCAGTTCTTC. Translation gives CASSQAVGYNEQFF.

The chain carries TRBV28 and TRBJ2-3; no reliable D call. V was trimmed by 10 bases and J by 0 bases, leaving 14 bases between them. This CDR3 has 14 amino acids. From germline, CDR1 is MDHEN and CDR2 SYDVKM. CDR3 sequence reads: CATAIGGSTDTQYF. The CDR3 nucleotides are TGTGCCACCGCTATTGGCGGTAGCACAGATACGCAGTATTTT.

The rearrangement links TRBV29-1 to TRBJ2-7; D is perhaps TRBD1 (6 bases). There are 11 residues in the CDR3. Germline-derived CDR1 and CDR2 are SQVTM and ANQGSEA. Trimming left V 7 bases short and J 3 bases short, with 10 bases between. The CDR3 nucleotides read TGCAGCGCCCGGACAGTCTACGAGCAGTACTTC. It codes for CSARTVYEQYF.

The rearrangement links TRBV4-1 to TRBJ2-4; D is possibly TRBD1 or TRBD2 (5 bases each). Germline CDR1 and CDR2: MGHRA and YSYEKL. The CDR3 spans 19 residues. V was trimmed by 4 bases and J by 1 base, leaving 23 bases between them. CDR3 coding DNA: TGCGCCAGCAGCCCGGGACCGGGATCTTCCTTCCCCGCCAAAAACATTCAGTACTTC. Protein product: CASSPGPGSSFPAKNIQYF.

The CDR3 sequence: CASSEGVWESNQPQHF. DNA for the CDR3: TGTGCCAGCAGTGAAGGGGTCTGGGAAAGCAATCAGCCCCAGCATTTT. V gene TRBV25-1 combines with J gene TRBJ1-5; D is unclear. The CDR3 length is 16 residues. V was cut by 2 bases and J by 1 base, with 12 bases left in between. Germline V lookup: CDR1 MGHDK, CDR2 SYGVNS. Full variable domain (remainder filled in from reference TRBV25-1 and TRBJ1-5): EADIYQTPRYLVIGTGKKITLECSQTMGHDKMYWYQQDPGMELHLIHYSYGVNSTEKGDLSSESTVSRIRTEHFPLTLESARPSHTSQYLCASSEGVWESNQPQHFGDGTRLSIL.

This clone was seen a single time. The CDR3 bases are TGCGCCAGCAGTGCTTGGGCTGCAGATACGCAGTATTTT. Its translation: CASSAWAADTQYF. V usage is TRBV10-1 and J usage is TRBJ2-3; D remains ambiguous. In germline, CDR1 is WNHNN, CDR2 SYGVQD (reference sequence). This CDR3 contains 13 residues. Trimming removed 4 bases from V and 4 bases from J, with 9 bases in between.

The chain carries TRBV14 and TRBJ2-1, with 7 bases that match TRBD1. V dropped 3 bases and J dropped 12; count of bases not matched to a gene: 5. Germline CDR1 is SGHDN and CDR2 is FVKESK. The CDR3 spans 12 residues. The CDR3 spells CASSQTGIGQFF. The CDR3, as DNA: TGTGCCAGCAGCCAGACAGGGATCGGGCAGTTCTTC.

The chain combines TRBV7-2 with TRBJ2-1; a possible D gene is TRBD1 (5 bases). CDR1 and CDR2 (germline): SGHTA, FQGNSA. Trimming stripped 5 bases from V and 8 bases from J, with 10 bases between. The CDR3 runs 12 residues. For the CDR3, the DNA is TGTGCCAGCAGCGGGTGGGGCGATGAGCAGTTCTTC. This gives the protein CASSGWGDEQFF. The variable domain in full, completed from reference TRBV7-2 and TRBJ2-1, reads GAGVSQSPSNKVTEKGKDVELRCDPISGHTALYWYRQSLGQGLEFLIYFQGNSAPDKSGLPSDRFSAERTGGSVSTLTIQRTQQEDSAVYLCASSGWGDEQFFGPGTRLTVL.

This clone has a single count. This chain links TRBV5-4 with TRBJ1-5; D is possibly TRBD1 (5 bases). The V gene lost 2 bases and the J gene lost 0 bases, with 15 bases spanning the gap. The CDR3 sequence is 17 residues long. The germline V gene encodes CDR1 SGHNT and CDR2 YYREEE (reference sequence). In DNA, the CDR3 is TGTGCCAGCAGCTTTAGTGCCGGGGCAAATAGCAATCAGCCCCAGCATTTT. It specifies CASSFSAGANSNQPQHF.

V is TRBV6-6 and J is TRBJ2-3; 9 positions match TRBD2. The V segment lost 6 bases and the J segment 0 bases; nucleotides outside the gene matches: 7. CDR3 length: 16 residues. Per germline, CDR1 MNHNY and CDR2 SVGAGI (reference sequence). CDR3 DNA sequence: TGTGCCAGCAGGTCCACCCTAGCGGGAAGCACAGATACGCAGTATTTT. Residues: CASRSTLAGSTDTQYF.

This chain joins TRBV7-2 and TRBJ2-1; D remains unclear. The CDR3 sequence is 18 residues long. V was shortened by 0 bases and J by 4 bases, with 19 bases between the two germline ends. Per germline, CDR1 SGHTA and CDR2 FQGNSA. CDR3 DNA sequence: TGTGCCAGCAGCTTAGCGGAGATTCGTCAGAACTTATACAATGAGCAGTTCTTC. The encoded protein is CASSLAEIRQNLYNEQFF.

This clone is a singleton in its sample. V gene TRBV6-5 combines with J gene TRBJ1-3, with 10 bases lining up with TRBD1. The CDR3 is 14 residues long. After removal of 6 bases from V and 6 bases from J, the junction contained 5 bases not matched to a gene. The germline V gene encodes CDR1 MNHEY and CDR2 SVGAGI. This CDR3 is CASSHGQGENTIYF. In DNA, the CDR3 is TGTGCCAGCAGCCACGGACAGGGGGAAAACACCATATATTTT.

V is TRBV7-9 and J is TRBJ2-5, with TRBD2 matching over 11 bases. This CDR3 is 17 amino acids long. Germline CDR1 and CDR2: SEHNR and FQNEAQ (reference sequence). The V segment lost 5 bases and the J segment 4 bases; nucleotides outside the gene matches: 12. The chain's CDR3 is CASSARLAGLRGETQYF. CDR3 sequence (DNA): TGTGCCAGCAGCGCGAGACTAGCGGGACTGAGGGGAGAGACCCAGTACTTC.

This clone was counted between two and nine times. V and J are TRBV5-1 and TRBJ1-1; D is perhaps TRBD1 (6 bases). This CDR3 comprises 14 residues. The V gene lost 4 bases and the J gene lost 3 bases, with 13 bases spanning the gap. Per germline, CDR1 SGHRS and CDR2 YFSETQ. DNA of the CDR3: TGCGCCAGCAGCGACCAGGGGAGGGACACTGAAGCTTTCTTT. This sequence encodes CASSDQGRDTEAFF.

Turning to this clone: This specimen includes other DNA sequences encoding the same CDR3. The chain is built from TRBV2 and TRBJ2-7, with D unclear. With 4 bases removed from V and 3 bases from J, the gap between germline ends came to 10 bases. The CDR3 extends over 13 amino acids. In germline, CDR1 is SNHLY, CDR2 FYNNEI. DNA of the CDR3: TGTGCCAGCAGTGCTCCCCGTGGCTACGAGCAGTACTTC. Translating it yields CASSAPRGYEQYF. Together with reference TRBV2 and TRBJ2-7, the CDR3 gives the full variable domain: EPEVTQTPSHQVTQMGQEVILRCVPISNHLYFYWYRQILGQKVEFLVSFYNNEISEKSEIFDDQFSVERPDGSNFTLKIRSTKLEDSAMYFCASSAPRGYEQYFGPGTRLTVT.

Regarding this clone: This sample includes further DNA sequences coding for the same CDR3. V and J are TRBV5-1 and TRBJ2-3, with TRBD2 matching over 11 bases. CDR1 and CDR2 from the germline V gene are SGHRS and YFSETQ. Trimming took 8 bases from V and 4 from J; bases not matched to a gene: 12. This CDR3 is 16 amino acids long. The CDR3 loop is CASSGTSGSPPDTQYF. The CDR3 nucleotides are TGCGCCAGTAGCGGAACTAGCGGGAGCCCGCCAGATACGCAGTATTTT.

The chain combines TRBV15 with TRBJ2-5; TRBD1 is a possible D gene (5 bases). Germline V gene data show CDR1 as LNHNV and CDR2 as YYDKDF (reference sequence). Deletions cut 3 bases from V and 2 bases from J, with 13 bases between. CDR3 size: 15 residues. The CDR3 DNA sequence: TGTGCCACCAGCAGGGAGAGACAGACACAAGAGACCCAGTACTTC. This translates into CATSRERQTQETQYF.

V and J are TRBV6-5 and TRBJ2-7; TRBD1 agrees at 7 bases. V gave up 4 bases and J gave up 6 bases; unmatched junction bases: 12. This CDR3 comprises 15 residues. The V gene's germline CDR1 is MNHEY and CDR2 SVGAGI. CDR3 region: CASSSPTGLNSEQYF. Here the CDR3 DNA reads TGTGCCAGCAGTTCCCCGACAGGGTTGAATAGCGAGCAGTACTTC.

The chain carries TRBV6-5 and TRBJ2-5, with 7 bases identical to TRBD1. CDR1 is MNHEY, CDR2 SVGAGI, per germline. With 2 bases clipped from V and 5 bases from J, the junction kept 8 bases outside the gene matches. The CDR3 sequence is 15 residues long. The CDR3 DNA reads TGTGCCAGCAGTTACGGTACAGGGGTTGAGGAGACCCAGTACTTC. Protein sequence: CASSYGTGVEETQYF.

This clone was found once. The V call is TRBV5-1, the J call TRBJ2-7, with a tentative D call TRBD2 (5 bases). Per germline, CDR1 SGHRS and CDR2 YFSETQ. The CDR3 has 13 amino acids. V lost 1 base and J 5 bases, leaving 10 bases between the germline ends. In nucleotides, the CDR3 is TGCGCCAGCAGCTTGAAGAGGGAGAACGAGCAGTACTTC. Translated: CASSLKRENEQYF.

In this sample, this clone turned up once. The chain joins TRBV7-3 to TRBJ2-2; no firm D call. Germline-derived CDR1 and CDR2 are SGHTA and FQGTGA. The V gene lost 3 bases and the J gene lost 1 base, with 9 bases spanning the gap. The CDR3 length is 15 residues. The CDR3 loop reads CASSLDLRNTGELFF. The CDR3 DNA sequence: TGTGCCAGCAGCTTGGATTTAAGGAACACCGGGGAGCTGTTTTTT. Complete variable domain (other parts from reference TRBV7-3 and TRBJ2-2): GAGVSQTPSNKVTEKGKYVELRCDPISGHTALYWYRQSLGQGPEFLIYFQGTGAADDSGLPNDRFFAVRPEGSVSTLKIQRTERGDSAVYLCASSLDLRNTGELFFGEGSRLTVL.

This chain joins TRBV28 and TRBJ2-7, with D uncertain. V was clipped by 6 bases and J by 2 bases, with 20 bases between them. Germline loops: CDR1 MDHEN, CDR2 SYDVKM. The CDR3 is made up of 16 amino acids. Here the CDR3 reads CASSLSPGDWTYEQYF. The CDR3 nucleotides read TGTGCCAGCAGCCTAAGCCCCGGCGACTGGACCTACGAGCAGTACTTC. Supplemented by reference TRBV28 and TRBJ2-7, the full variable domain reads DVKVTQSSRYLVKRTGEKVFLECVQDMDHENMFWYRQDPGLGLRLIYFSYDVKMKEKGDIPEGYSVSREKKERFSLILESASTNQTSMYLCASSLSPGDWTYEQYFGPGTRLTVT.

The chain recombines TRBV6-6 with TRBJ1-4; TRBD1 matches 10 bases. J lost 7 bases, V lost 4 bases, and 9 bases had no gene match. The germline V gene has CDR1 MNHNY and CDR2 SVGAGI (reference sequence). The CDR3 has 16 amino acids. The CDR3 region has the DNA TGTGCCAGCAGTTTTTGGGACAGGGGTGTAGGTGAAAAACTGTTTTTT. Translation gives CASSFWDRGVGEKLFF.

The rearrangement links TRBV5-1 to TRBJ2-5; TRBD1 matches at 10 bases. Germline loops: CDR1 SGHRS, CDR2 YFSETQ. The CDR3 has 15 residues. J lost 5 bases, V lost 2 bases, and 6 bases had no gene match. CDR3 in DNA: TGCGCCAGCAGCTTTCATGGGACAGGGGAGGAGACCCAGTACTTC. This gives the protein CASSFHGTGEETQYF.

A single count supports this clone. The chain is built from TRBV5-1 and TRBJ1-1; 7 bases line up with TRBD1. V gave up 4 bases and J gave up 1 base; unmatched junction bases: 10. The CDR3 totals 16 residues. Per the germline V gene, CDR1 is SGHRS and CDR2 is YFSETQ. The CDR3 here is CASSNNRGQPNTEAFF. CDR3 sequence (DNA): TGCGCCAGCAGCAACAATCGGGGACAGCCGAACACTGAAGCTTTCTTT.

The CDR3 sequence: CASSLLPGTATTGELFF. The DNA for the CDR3 is TGTGCCAGCAGTTTGCTCCCTGGGACCGCCACCACCGGGGAGCTGTTTTTT. The J gene is TRBJ2-2, the V gene TRBV27; the D call may be TRBD1 or TRBD2 (5 bases each). This CDR3 is 17 amino acids long. Trimming pared 3 bases from V and 4 bases from J, leaving 18 bases between. CDR1 and CDR2 (germline): MNHEY, SMNVEV (reference sequence).

The chain uses TRBV29-1 and TRBJ1-5; D possibly corresponds to TRBD1 (6 bases). CDR1 and CDR2 (germline): SQVTM, ANQGSEA. This CDR3 spans 14 amino acids. Deletions cut 4 bases from V and 4 bases from J, with 14 bases between. The CDR3 DNA is TGCAGCGTTGTGGGGCAGGGGCAAAATCAGCCCCAGCATTTT. Its translation is CSVVGQGQNQPQHF.